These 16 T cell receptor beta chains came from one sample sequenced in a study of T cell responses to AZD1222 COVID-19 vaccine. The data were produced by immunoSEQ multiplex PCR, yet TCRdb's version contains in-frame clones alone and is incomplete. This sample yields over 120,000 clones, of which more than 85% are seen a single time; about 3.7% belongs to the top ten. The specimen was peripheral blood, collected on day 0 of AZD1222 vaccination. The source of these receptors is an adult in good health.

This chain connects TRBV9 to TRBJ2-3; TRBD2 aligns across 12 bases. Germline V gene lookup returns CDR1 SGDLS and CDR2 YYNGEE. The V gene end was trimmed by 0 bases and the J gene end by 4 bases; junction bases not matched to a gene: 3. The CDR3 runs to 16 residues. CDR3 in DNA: TGTGCCAGCAGCGTAGGGTCTAGCGGGAGGGCAGATACGCAGTATTTT. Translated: CASSVGSSGRADTQYF.

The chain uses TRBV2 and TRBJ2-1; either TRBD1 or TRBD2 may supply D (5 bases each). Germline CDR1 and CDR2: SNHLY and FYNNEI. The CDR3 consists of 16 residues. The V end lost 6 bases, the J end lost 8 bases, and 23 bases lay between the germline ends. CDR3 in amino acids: CASSLTGTPAVHEQFF. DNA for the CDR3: TGTGCCAGCAGCCTTACCGGGACCCCCGCCGTCCATGAGCAGTTCTTC.

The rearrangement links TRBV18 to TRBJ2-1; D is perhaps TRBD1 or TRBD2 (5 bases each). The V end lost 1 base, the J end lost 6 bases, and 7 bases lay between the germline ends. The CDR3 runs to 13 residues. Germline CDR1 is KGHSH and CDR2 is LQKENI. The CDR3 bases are TGTGCCAGCTCACCACTGAGGGGCAATGAGCAGTTCTTC. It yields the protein CASSPLRGNEQFF.

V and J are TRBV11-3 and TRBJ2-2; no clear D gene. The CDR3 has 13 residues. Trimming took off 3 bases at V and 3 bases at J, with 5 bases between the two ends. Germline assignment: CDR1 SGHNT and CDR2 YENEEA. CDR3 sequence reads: CASSFKDTGELFF. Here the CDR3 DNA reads TGTGCCAGCAGCTTTAAGGACACCGGGGAGCTGTTTTTT.

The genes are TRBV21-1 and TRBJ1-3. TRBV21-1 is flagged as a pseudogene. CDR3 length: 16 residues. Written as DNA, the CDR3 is TGTGCCAGCAGCAAAGCCTGGTCTTACTCTGGAAACACCATATATTTT. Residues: CASSKAWSYSGNTIYF.

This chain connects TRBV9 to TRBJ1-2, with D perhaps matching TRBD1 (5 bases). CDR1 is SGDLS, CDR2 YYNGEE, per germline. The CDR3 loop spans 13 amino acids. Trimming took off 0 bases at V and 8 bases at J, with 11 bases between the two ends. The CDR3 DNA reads TGTGCCAGCAGCGTAGTTGGGGGGAGCGGCTACACCTTC. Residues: CASSVVGGSGYTF. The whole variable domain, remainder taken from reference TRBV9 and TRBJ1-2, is DSGVTQTPKHLITATGQRVTLRCSPRSGDLSVYWYQQSLDQGLQFLIQYYNGEERAKGNILERFSAQQFPDLHSELNLSSLELGDSALYFCASSVVGGSGYTFGSGTRLTVV.

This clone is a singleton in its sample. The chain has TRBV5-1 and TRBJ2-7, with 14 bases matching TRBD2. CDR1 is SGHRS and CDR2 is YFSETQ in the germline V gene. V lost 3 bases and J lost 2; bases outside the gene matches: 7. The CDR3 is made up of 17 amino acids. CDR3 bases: TGCGCCAGCAGCTGGGGACTAGCGGGAGTTGGGGCCTACGAGCAGTACTTC. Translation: CASSWGLAGVGAYEQYF.

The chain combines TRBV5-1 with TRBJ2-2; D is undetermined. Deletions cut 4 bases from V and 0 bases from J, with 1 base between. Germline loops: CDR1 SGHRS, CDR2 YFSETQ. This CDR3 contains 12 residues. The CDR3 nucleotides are TGCGCCAGCAGCCCGAACACCGGGGAGCTGTTTTTT. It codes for CASSPNTGELFF.

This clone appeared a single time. The CDR3 nucleotides are TGCGCCAGCAGCTTGGCCACAGGACGGCCCAACACTGAAGCTTTCTTT. This sequence encodes CASSLATGRPNTEAFF. The chain joins TRBV5-1 to TRBJ1-1; the D gene is possibly TRBD1 (5 bases). Trimming removed 0 bases at V and 2 bases at J, with 14 bases between. The germline gives CDR1 SGHRS, CDR2 YFSETQ. CDR3 size: 16 residues.

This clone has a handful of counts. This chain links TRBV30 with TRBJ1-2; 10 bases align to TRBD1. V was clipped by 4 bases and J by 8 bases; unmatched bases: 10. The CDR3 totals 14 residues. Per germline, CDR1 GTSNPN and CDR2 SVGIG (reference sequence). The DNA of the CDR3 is TGTGCCTGGACCACGGGACAGGGGATATCGGGCTACACCTTC. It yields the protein CAWTTGQGISGYTF.

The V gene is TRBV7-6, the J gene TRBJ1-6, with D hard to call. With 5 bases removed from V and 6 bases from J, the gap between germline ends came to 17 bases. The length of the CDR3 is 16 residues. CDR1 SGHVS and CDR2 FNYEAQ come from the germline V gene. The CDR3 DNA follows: TGTGCCAGCAGCATCGGCGGGAGGCCCCTTAATTCACCCCTCCACTTT. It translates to CASSIGGRPLNSPLHF. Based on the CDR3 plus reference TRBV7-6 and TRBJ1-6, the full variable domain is GAGVSQSPRYKVTKRGQDVALRCDPISGHVSLYWYRQALGQGPEFLTYFNYEAQQDKSGLPNDRFSAERPEGSISTLTIQRTEQRDSAMYRCASSIGGRPLNSPLHFGNGTRLTVT.

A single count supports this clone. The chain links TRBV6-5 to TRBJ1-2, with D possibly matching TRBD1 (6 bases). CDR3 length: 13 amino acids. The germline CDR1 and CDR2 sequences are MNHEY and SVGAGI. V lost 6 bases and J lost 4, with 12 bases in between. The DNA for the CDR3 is TGTGCCAGCAGCCCACAGGGCACCTATGGCTACACCTTC. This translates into CASSPQGTYGYTF.

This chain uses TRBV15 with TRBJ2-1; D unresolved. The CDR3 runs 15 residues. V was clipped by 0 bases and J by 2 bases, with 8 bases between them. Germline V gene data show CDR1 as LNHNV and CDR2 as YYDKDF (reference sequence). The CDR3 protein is CATSRDPQAYNEQFF. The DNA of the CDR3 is TGTGCCACCAGCAGAGATCCCCAAGCCTACAATGAGCAGTTCTTC.

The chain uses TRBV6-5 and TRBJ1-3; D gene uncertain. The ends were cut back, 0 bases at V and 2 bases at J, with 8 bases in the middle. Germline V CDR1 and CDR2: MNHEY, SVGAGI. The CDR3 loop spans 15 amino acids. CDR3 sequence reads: CASSYSIDTGNTIYF. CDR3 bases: TGTGCCAGCAGTTACTCGATAGATACTGGAAACACCATATATTTT.

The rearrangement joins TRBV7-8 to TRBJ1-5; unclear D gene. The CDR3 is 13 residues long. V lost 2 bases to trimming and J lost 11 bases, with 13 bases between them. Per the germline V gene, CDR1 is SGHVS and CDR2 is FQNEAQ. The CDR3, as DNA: TGTGCCAGCAGCTTAAGGGAAGGCGGGGCCCAGCATTTT. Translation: CASSLREGGAQHF.

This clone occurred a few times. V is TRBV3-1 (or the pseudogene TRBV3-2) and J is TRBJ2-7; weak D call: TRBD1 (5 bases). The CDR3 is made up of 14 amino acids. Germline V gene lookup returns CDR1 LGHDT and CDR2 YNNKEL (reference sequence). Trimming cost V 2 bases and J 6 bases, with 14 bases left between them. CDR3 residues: CASSQIPQGGEQYF. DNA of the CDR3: TGTGCCAGCAGCCAAATTCCTCAGGGTGGCGAGCAGTACTTC.